This T cell receptor beta chain was captured in a study of T-cell memory formation after mild COVID-19. On the study more broadly: The two donors had largely donor-specific TCR clusters.

The study's findings and limits: What remained unconfirmed was the SARS-CoV-2 specificity of second-wave clones peaking on day 37. CD8+ contracting clones occupied EMRA, while CD4+ ones occupied mainly CM and EM.

Constant-segment primers were used for 5'RACE, and the resulting TCR alpha and TCR beta cDNA libraries carried sample barcodes and UMIs. TCRdb reprocessed the 5' RACE reads via MiXCR and lists one record per CDR3 protein. The sample lists about 270,000 distinct CDR3 sequences; around 16% were seen once. Points on this clonotype: Its antigen is undetermined.

The CDR3 contains 12 residues. Germline CDR1 reads SGHTA; CDR2 reads FQGTGA. Trimming took off 7 bases at V and 3 bases at J, with 6 bases between the two ends. The specimen sequenced was PBMCs or a T cell subset sorted from them (not recorded which). V and J are TRBV7-3 and TRBJ2-2, with D unclear. This TCR came from a man younger than 35 who had mild COVID-19 (a few samples of this study predate the infection). Cell type and time point are not known. Here the CDR3 reads CASKSYTGELFF. As DNA, the CDR3 is TGTGCCAGCAAGAGTTACACCGGGGAGCTGTTTTTT.